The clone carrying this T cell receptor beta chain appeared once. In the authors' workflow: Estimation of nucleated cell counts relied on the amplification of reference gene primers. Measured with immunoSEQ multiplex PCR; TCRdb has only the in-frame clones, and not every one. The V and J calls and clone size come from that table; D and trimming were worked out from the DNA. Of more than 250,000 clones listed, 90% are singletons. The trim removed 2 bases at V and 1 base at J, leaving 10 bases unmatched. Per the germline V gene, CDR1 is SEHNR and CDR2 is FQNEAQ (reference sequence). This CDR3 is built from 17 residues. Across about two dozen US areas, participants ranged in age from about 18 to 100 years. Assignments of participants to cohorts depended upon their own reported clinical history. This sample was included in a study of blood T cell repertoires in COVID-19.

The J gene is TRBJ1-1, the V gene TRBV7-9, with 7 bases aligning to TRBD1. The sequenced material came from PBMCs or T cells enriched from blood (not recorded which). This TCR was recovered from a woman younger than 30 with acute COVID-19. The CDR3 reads CASSLRTGGTQNTEAFF. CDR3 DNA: TGTGCCAGCAGCTTAAGGACAGGCGGGACACAGAACACTGAAGCTTTCTTT.